This TCR beta chain was profiled in a study of shared clonotypes between healthy human individuals. TCRdb keeps only in-frame clones here, not all; method: immunoSEQ multiplex PCR. The table records 950,000 to 1,300,000 clones, approximately 76% of them present only once. Sequencing was carried out using memory CD4+ T cells sorted from blood. As to subset: CD45RA-negative fraction. The receptor comes from a young man in good health.

In DNA form, the CDR3 reads TGTGCCAGTAGTAGCGGACAGGGGAGTGTTATGAACACTGAAGCTTTCTTT. Its protein product is CASSSGQGSVMNTEAFF. The chain combines TRBV19 with TRBJ1-1; TRBD1 matches at 9 bases. The length of the CDR3 is 17 residues. The V gene end was trimmed by 4 bases and the J gene end by 0 bases; junction bases not matched to a gene: 9. The germline V gene encodes CDR1 LNHDA and CDR2 SQIVND (reference sequence).